This T cell receptor beta chain was profiled in a study of T-cell memory formation after mild COVID-19. TCRdb processed the 5' RACE reads anew with MiXCR; each CDR3 protein has one entry. Here the sample spans about 610,000 distinct CDR3 sequences, roughly a sixth being singletons. V shed 6 bases and J shed 6 bases, with 12 bases lying between them. CDR3 length equals 13 residues. This clonotype was counted between two and nine times. The rearrangement uses TRBV12-3 or TRBV12-4 and TRBJ2-1; TRBD1 is a possible D gene (6 bases). Specimen: PBMCs or a T cell subset sorted from them (not recorded which). This TCR derives from an adult woman who had mild COVID-19 (a few samples of this study predate the infection). Cell type and time point are not known. The CDR3 coding sequence is TGTGCCAGCAGCCGACAGGAATCCAATGAGCAGTTCTTC. It is translated as CASSRQESNEQFF.